This TCR beta chain was sequenced during a study of shared clonotypes between healthy human individuals. Per germline, CDR1 SQVTM and CDR2 ANQGSEA. The CDR3 length is 13 residues. V shed 5 bases, J shed 2 bases, and the junction held 3 bases outside the gene matches. The data were produced by immunoSEQ multiplex PCR, yet TCRdb's version contains in-frame clones alone and is incomplete. This table holds about 2.4 million clones, over 85% found once. Participating donors were healthy, HIV-negative adults free of recent acute infections or vaccinations. The CD4+ fraction was divided into a CD45RA+ naive subset and a CD45RA-negative memory subset. This clone showed up just once.

The sequence derives from a man between 18 and 29 years old in good health. Some clones in this sample may be carry-over from other donors' samples. The sample comprised naive CD4+ T cells from PBMCs. Subset specified: CD45RA+ positively selected. The V and J genes are TRBV29-1 and TRBJ1-2; 9 nucleotides match TRBD1. This CDR3 reads CSVSTGGNYGYTF. For the CDR3, the DNA is TGCAGCGTTTCGACAGGGGGGAACTATGGCTACACCTTC.